This TCR beta chain is drawn from a study of CD8+ T cells in alopecia areata. Treatment denoted: oral pan-JAK inhibitor, 5-10 mg twice daily. The authors extracted RNA and reverse transcribed it into cDNA as the sequencing template. Using immunoSEQ multiplex PCR, the repertoire was profiled, and TCRdb retains in-frame clones only, with some absent. This table holds roughly 200,000 clones, around 60% found once. Germline V gives CDR1 SGHDT, CDR2 YYEEEE. The ends lost 0 bases at V and 11 bases at J; junction bases unmatched: 10. The CDR3 totals 14 residues. The J gene is TRBJ1-1, the V gene TRBV5-6, with 7 bases aligning to TRBD1. Sequenced material: CD8+ T cells sorted from blood, taken at week 24, from a patient treated with tofacitinib. The source of this sequence is a human donor with alopecia areata. In DNA form, the CDR3 reads TGTGCCAGCAGCTTGGGGACAGGAGAAGCCTGGGCTTTCTTT. It specifies CASSLGTGEAWAFF.